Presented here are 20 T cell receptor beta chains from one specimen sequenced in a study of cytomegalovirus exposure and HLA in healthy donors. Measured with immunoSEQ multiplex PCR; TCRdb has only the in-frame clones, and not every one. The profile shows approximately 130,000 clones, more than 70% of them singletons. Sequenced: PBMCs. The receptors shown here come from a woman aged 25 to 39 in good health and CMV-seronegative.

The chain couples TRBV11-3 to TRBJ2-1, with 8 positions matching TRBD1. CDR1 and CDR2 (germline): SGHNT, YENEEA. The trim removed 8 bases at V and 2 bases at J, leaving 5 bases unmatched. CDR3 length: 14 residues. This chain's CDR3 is CASAAGQAYNEQFF. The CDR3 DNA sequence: TGTGCCAGCGCTGCGGGACAGGCCTACAATGAGCAGTTCTTC.

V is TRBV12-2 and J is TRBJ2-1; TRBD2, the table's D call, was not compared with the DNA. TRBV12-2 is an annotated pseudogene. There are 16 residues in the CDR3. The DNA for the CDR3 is TGTGCAAGTCGCTTAGGGTATATTCCACCTAACAATGAGCAGTTCTTC. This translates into CASRLGYIPPNNEQFF.

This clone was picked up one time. The CDR3 bases are TGTGCCAGCAGCCAAGGGACAGGGGAGAACTATGGCTACACCTTC. This codes for CASSQGTGENYGYTF. This sequence joins TRBV7-8 and TRBJ1-2, with TRBD1 identical over 10 bases. The germline V gene has CDR1 SGHVS and CDR2 FQNEAQ. This CDR3 has 15 amino acids. The V and J ends lost 5 bases and 2 bases, in that order; junction bases with no gene match: 5.

CDR3 protein: CAWRKQRQGIRNTEAFF. The CDR3 DNA sequence: TGTGCCTGGAGAAAACAACGGCAGGGAATTAGGAACACTGAAGCTTTCTTT. The rearrangement joins TRBV30 to TRBJ1-1, with D possibly matching TRBD1 (5 bases). The germline gives CDR1 GTSNPN, CDR2 SVGIG (reference sequence). This CDR3 is 17 amino acids long. The V end lost 3 bases, the J end lost 1 base, and 21 bases lay between the germline ends.

Written as DNA, the CDR3 is TGTGCCAGTCGGGGTGGCGGCTCCTACGAGCAGTACTTC. This codes for CASRGGGSYEQYF. The V gene is TRBV6-1, the J gene TRBJ2-7; maybe TRBD2 (5 bases). Germline assignment: CDR1 MNHNS and CDR2 SASEGT. The ends were cut back, 9 bases at V and 0 bases at J, with 12 bases in the middle. CDR3 size: 13 residues.

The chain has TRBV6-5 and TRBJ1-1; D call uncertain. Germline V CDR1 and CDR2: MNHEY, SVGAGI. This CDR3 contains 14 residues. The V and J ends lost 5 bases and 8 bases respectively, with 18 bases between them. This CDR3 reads CASSLSPSRNEAFF. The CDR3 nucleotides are TGTGCCAGCAGTCTCTCTCCAAGCAGGAACGAAGCTTTCTTT.

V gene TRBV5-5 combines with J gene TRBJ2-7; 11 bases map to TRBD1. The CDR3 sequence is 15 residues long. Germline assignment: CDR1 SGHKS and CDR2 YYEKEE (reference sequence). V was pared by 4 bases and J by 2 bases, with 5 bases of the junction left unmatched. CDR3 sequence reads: CASSLGQGAPYEQYF. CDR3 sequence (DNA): TGTGCCAGCAGCCTAGGACAGGGGGCACCCTACGAGCAGTACTTC.

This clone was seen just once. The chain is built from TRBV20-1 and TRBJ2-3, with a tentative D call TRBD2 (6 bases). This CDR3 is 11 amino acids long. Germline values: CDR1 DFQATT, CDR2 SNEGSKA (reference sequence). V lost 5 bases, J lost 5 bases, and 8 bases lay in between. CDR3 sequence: CSAPGRDTQYF. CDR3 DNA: TGCAGTGCTCCCGGGAGAGATACGCAGTATTTT.

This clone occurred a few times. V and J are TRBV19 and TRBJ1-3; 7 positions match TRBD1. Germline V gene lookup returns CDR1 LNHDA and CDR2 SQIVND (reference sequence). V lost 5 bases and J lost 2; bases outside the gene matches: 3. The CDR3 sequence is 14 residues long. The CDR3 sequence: CASSVQGPGNTIYF. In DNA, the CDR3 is TGTGCCAGTAGTGTACAGGGGCCTGGAAACACCATATATTTT.

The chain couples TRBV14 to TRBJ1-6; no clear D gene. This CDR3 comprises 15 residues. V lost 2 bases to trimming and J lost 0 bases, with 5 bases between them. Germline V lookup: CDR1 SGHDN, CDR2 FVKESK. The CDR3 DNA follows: TGTGCCAGCAGCCAATCTAACTCCTATAATTCACCCCTCCACTTT. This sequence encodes CASSQSNSYNSPLHF.

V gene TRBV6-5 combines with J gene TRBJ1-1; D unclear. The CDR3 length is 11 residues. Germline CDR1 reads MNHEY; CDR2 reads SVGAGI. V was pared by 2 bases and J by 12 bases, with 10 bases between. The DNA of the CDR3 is TGTGCCAGCAGTTACGGCCTCGGGACTTTCTTT. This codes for CASSYGLGTFF.

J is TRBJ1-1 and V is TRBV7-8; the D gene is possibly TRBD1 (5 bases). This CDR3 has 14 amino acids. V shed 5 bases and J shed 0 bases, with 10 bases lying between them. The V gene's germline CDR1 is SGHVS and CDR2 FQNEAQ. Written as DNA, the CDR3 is TGTGCCAGCAGCGGAGGGGTATTGAACACTGAAGCTTTCTTT. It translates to CASSGGVLNTEAFF.

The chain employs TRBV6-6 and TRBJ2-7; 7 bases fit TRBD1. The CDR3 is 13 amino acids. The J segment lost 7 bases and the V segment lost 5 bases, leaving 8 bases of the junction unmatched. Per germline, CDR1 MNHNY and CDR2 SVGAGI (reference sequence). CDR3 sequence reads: CASSKAQGWEQYF. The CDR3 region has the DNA TGTGCCAGCAGTAAAGCACAGGGGTGGGAGCAGTACTTC.

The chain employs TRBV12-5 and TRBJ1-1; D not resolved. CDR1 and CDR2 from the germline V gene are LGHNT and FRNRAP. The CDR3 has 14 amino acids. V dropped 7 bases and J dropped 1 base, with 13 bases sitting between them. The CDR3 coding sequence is TGTGCTAGTGCGGCGTGGGCGGGGAACACTGAAGCTTTCTTT. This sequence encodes CASAAWAGNTEAFF. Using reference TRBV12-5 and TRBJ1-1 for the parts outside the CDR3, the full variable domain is DARVTQTPRHKVTEMGQEVTMRCQPILGHNTVFWYRQTMMQGLELLAYFRNRAPLDDSGMPKDRFSAEMPDATLATLKIQPSEPRDSAVYFCASAAWAGNTEAFFGQGTRLTVV.

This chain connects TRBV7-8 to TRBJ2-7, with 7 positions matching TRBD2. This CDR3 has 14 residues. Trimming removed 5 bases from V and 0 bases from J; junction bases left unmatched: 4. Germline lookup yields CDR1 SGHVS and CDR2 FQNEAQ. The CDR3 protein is CASSPPSGSYEQYF. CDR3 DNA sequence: TGTGCCAGCAGCCCCCCTAGCGGCTCCTACGAGCAGTACTTC. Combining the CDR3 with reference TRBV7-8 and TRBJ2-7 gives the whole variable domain GAGVSQSPRYKVAKRGQDVALRCDPISGHVSLFWYQQALGQGPEFLTYFQNEAQLDKSGLPSDRFFAERPEGSVSTLKIQRTQQEDSAVYLCASSPPSGSYEQYFGPGTRLTVT.

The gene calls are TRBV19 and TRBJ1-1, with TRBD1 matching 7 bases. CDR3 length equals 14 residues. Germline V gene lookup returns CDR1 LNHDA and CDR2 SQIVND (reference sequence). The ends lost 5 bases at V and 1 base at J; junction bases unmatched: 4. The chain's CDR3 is CASSSRDRNTEAFF. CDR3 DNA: TGTGCCAGTAGTTCTCGGGACAGGAACACTGAAGCTTTCTTT.

The CDR3 sequence is CAWTSGGRDQPQHF. CDR3 in DNA: TGTGCCTGGACGTCGGGGGGCAGGGATCAGCCCCAGCATTTT. The rearrangement joins TRBV30 to TRBJ1-5; the D gene is possibly TRBD1 (6 bases). This CDR3 comprises 14 residues. Per the germline V gene, CDR1 is GTSNPN and CDR2 is SVGIG (reference sequence). Trimming cost V 4 bases and J 5 bases, with 15 bases left between them.

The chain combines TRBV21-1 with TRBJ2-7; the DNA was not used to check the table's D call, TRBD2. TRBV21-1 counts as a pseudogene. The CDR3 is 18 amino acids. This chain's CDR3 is CAVHYLGTSGGDSYEQYF. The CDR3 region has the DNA TGTGCCGTACACTACCTCGGGACTAGCGGGGGAGATTCTTACGAGCAGTACTTC.

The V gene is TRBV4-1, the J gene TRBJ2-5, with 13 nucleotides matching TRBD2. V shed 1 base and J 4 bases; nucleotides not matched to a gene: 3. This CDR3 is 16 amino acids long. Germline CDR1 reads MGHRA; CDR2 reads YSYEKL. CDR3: CASSQGTSGGGETQYF. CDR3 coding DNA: TGCGCCAGCAGCCAAGGGACTAGCGGGGGAGGAGAGACCCAGTACTTC.

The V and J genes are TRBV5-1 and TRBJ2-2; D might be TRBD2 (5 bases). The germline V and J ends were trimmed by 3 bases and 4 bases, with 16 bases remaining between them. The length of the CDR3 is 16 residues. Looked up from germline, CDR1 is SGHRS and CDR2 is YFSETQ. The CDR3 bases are TGCGCCAGCAGCTCCCTGGCGGGCGATGGCACCGGGGAGCTGTTTTTT. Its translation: CASSSLAGDGTGELFF.